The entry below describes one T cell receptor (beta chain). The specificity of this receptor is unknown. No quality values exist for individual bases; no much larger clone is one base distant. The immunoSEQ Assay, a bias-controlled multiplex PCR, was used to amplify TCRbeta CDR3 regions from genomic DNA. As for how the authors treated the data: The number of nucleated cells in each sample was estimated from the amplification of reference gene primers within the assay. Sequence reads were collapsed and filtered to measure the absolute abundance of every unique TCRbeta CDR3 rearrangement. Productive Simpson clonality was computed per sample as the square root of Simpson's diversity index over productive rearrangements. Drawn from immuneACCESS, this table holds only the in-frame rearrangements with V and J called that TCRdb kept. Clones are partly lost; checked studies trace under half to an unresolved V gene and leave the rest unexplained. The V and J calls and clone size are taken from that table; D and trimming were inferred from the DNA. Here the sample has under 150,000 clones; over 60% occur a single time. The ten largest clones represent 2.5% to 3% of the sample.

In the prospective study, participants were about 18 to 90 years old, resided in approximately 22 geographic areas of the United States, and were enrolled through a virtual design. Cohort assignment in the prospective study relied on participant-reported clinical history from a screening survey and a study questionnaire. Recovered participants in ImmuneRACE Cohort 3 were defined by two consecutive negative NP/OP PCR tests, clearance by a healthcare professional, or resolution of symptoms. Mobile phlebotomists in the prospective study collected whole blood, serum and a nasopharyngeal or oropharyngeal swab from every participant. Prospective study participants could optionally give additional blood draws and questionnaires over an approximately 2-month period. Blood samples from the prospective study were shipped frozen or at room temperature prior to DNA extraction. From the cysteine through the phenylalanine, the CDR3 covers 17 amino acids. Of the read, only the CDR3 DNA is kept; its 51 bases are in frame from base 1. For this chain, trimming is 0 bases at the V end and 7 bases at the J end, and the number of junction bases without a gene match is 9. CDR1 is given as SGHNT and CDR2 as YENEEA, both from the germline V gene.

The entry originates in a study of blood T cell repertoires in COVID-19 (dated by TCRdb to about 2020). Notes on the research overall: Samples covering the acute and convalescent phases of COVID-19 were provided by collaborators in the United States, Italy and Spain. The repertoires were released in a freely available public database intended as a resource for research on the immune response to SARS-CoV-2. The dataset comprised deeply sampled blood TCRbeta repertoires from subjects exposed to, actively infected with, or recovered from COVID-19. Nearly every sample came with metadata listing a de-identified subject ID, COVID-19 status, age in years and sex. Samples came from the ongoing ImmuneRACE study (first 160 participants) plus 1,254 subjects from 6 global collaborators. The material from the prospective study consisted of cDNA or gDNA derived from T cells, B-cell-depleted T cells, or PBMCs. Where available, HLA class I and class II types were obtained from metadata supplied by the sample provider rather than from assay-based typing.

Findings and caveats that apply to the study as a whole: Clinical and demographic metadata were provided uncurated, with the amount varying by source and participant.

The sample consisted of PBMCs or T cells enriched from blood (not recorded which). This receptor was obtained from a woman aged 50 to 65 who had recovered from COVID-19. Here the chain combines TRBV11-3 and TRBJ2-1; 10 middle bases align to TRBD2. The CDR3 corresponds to CASSLEFSGGLNNEQFF. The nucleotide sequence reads TGTGCCAGCAGCTTAGAGTTTAGCGGGGGGCTTAATAATGAGCAGTTCTTC.